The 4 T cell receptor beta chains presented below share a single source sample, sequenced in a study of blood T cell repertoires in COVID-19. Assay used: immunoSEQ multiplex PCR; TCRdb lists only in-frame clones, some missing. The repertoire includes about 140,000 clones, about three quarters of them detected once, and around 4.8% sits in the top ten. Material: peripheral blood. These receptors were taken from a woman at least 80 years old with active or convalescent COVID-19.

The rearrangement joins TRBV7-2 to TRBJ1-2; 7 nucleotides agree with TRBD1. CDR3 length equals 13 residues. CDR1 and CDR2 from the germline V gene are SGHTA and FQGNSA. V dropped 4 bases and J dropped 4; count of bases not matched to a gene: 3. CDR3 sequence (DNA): TGTGCCAGCAGCTCTAAGGGGGCCTATGGCTACACCTTC. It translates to CASSSKGAYGYTF.

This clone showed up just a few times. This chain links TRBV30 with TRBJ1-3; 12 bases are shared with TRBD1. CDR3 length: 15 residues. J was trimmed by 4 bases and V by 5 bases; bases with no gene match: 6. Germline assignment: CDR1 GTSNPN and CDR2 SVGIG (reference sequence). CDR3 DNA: TGTGCCTGGTACCGGGACAGGGGGCACGGAAACACCATATATTTT. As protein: CAWYRDRGHGNTIYF.

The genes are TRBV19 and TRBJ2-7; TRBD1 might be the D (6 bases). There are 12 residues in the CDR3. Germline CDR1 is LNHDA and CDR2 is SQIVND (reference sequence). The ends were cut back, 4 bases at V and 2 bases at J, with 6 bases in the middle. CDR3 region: CASSRDTYEQYF. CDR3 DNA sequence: TGTGCCAGTAGTAGGGACACCTACGAGCAGTACTTC.

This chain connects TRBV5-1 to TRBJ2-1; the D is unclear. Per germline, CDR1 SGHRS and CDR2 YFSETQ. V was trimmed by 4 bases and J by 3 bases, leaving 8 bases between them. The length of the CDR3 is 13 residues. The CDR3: CASSPELYNEQFF. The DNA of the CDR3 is TGCGCCAGCAGCCCCGAGCTCTACAATGAGCAGTTCTTC.